The clone carrying this T cell receptor beta chain has ten or more counts. These data are taken from a study of T-cell reconstitution after alpha-beta-depleted transplantation in children. Unique molecular identifiers were used in preparing the TCRbeta library. TCRdb processed the PCR reads anew with MiXCR; each CDR3 protein has one entry. Counted here are 500,000 to 650,000 distinct CDR3 sequences, roughly 13% occurring once; the ten biggest clones make up 2.2%. The sequenced sample was PBMCs, mostly from graft donor cells, obtained 360 days after TCRalphabeta/CD19-depleted stem cell transplant. This receptor was obtained from a male patient aged 10 to 17 who had a stem cell transplant for acute myeloid leukemia, so the T cells may come from the graft donor.

This CDR3 reads CASSSTLAGRFSPMAYEQFF. In DNA form, the CDR3 reads TGTGCCAGCAGTTCAACGCTAGCTGGGAGGTTCTCCCCCATGGCTTATGAGCAGTTCTTC. V gene TRBV27 combines with J gene TRBJ2-1, with a weak D call TRBD2 (6 bases). Germline-derived CDR1 and CDR2 are MNHEY and SMNVEV (reference sequence). The CDR3 is 20 residues long. Trimming pared 4 bases from V and 8 bases from J, leaving 33 bases between.